These 7 T cell receptor beta chains came from one sample sequenced in a study of OX40 agonist ivuxolimab in advanced cancers. Generated by immunoSEQ multiplex PCR, the TCRdb table keeps only in-frame clones and is missing some. Seen here are approximately 76,000 clones, roughly nine tenths observed once, and the top ten hold 10%. The sample in question was CD4+ or CD8+ T cells sorted from blood, obtained in a trial of the OX40 agonist ivuxolimab. These receptors originate from an adult with an advanced solid tumor such as melanoma, head and neck, liver or kidney cancer.

On this clone itself: Other DNA sequences in the sample encode the same CDR3. J is TRBJ1-1 and V is TRBV30; 9 bases line up with TRBD1. Germline lookup yields CDR1 GTSNPN and CDR2 SVGIG (reference sequence). The CDR3 sequence is 14 residues long. V trimming: 3 bases; J trimming: 4 bases; junction bases outside the gene matches: 6. The CDR3 loop reads CAWSPGQGRTEAFF. The CDR3 nucleotides are TGTGCCTGGAGCCCCGGACAGGGGCGCACTGAAGCTTTCTTT.

The chain combines TRBV7-2 with TRBJ2-7; the D is unclear. Trimming stripped 2 bases from V and 0 bases from J, with 11 bases between. CDR1 is SGHTA, CDR2 FQGNSA, per germline. CDR3 length: 15 residues. DNA for the CDR3: TGTGCCAGCAGCTTACCCTCGGGCTACTCCTACGAGCAGTACTTC. Its protein is CASSLPSGYSYEQYF.

The chain uses TRBV30 and TRBJ2-1; 9 bases are a match to TRBD1. CDR1 and CDR2 from the germline V gene are GTSNPN and SVGIG (reference sequence). With V trimmed by 1 base and J by 4 bases, 8 bases remained unmatched. CDR3 length: 16 residues. The CDR3 region has the DNA TGTGCCTGGAGTGCTCATCCGGGACAGGGATACAATGAGCAGTTCTTC. Encoded protein: CAWSAHPGQGYNEQFF. The entire variable domain, with the rest obtained from reference TRBV30 and TRBJ2-1, is as follows: SQTIHQWPATLVQPVGSPLSLECTVEGTSNPNLYWYRQAAGRGLQLLFYSVGIGQISSEVPQNLSASRPQDRQFILSSKKLLLSDSGFYLCAWSAHPGQGYNEQFFGPGTRLTVL.

In DNA form, the CDR3 reads TGTGCCAGCAGCTCAAGATTGACAGGGTACTCCTACGAGCAGTACTTC. It encodes CASSSRLTGYSYEQYF. This chain connects TRBV11-2 to TRBJ2-7; 7 positions agree with TRBD1. CDR1 is SGHAT and CDR2 is FQNNGV in the germline V gene. The CDR3 covers 16 residues. V shed 4 bases, J shed 0 bases, and the junction held 9 bases outside the gene matches.

This chain connects TRBV11-2 to TRBJ1-1; 10 bases align to TRBD1. CDR3 length: 15 residues. CDR1 is SGHAT and CDR2 is FQNNGV in the germline V gene. Trimming removed 5 bases from V and 3 bases from J; junction bases left unmatched: 6. The CDR3 nucleotides are TGTGCCAGCAGCGCCCGGGACAGGGGTGACACTGAAGCTTTCTTT. It specifies CASSARDRGDTEAFF.

The V gene is TRBV5-1, the J gene TRBJ2-2; D is perhaps TRBD1 or TRBD2 (5 bases each). The CDR3 sequence is 16 residues long. Germline V gene sequence: CDR1 SGHRS, CDR2 YFSETQ. Trimming removed 4 bases from V and 3 bases from J, with 16 bases in between. The CDR3: CASSLGGGTYTGELFF. DNA of the CDR3: TGCGCCAGCAGCCTGGGTGGGGGAACTTACACCGGGGAGCTGTTTTTT.

This chain links TRBV7-6 with TRBJ1-6, with TRBD1 matching 12 bases. V gave up 3 bases and J gave up 14 bases; unmatched junction bases: 8. The CDR3 contains 15 residues. CDR1 SGHVS and CDR2 FNYEAQ come from the germline V gene. The CDR3 sequence is CASSFGTGGVPALHF. CDR3 DNA sequence: TGTGCCAGCAGCTTCGGGACAGGGGGCGTCCCGGCCCTCCACTTT.